The rows below give T cell receptor beta chains drawn from one sample of a study of cytomegalovirus exposure and HLA in healthy donors. The method was immunoSEQ multiplex PCR; TCRdb's version includes in-frame clones alone and lacks a portion of them. The sample holds fewer than 250,000 clones, almost 80% seen once. Source material: PBMCs. The source of these receptors is a male donor in good health and CMV-seronegative. CDR3s include the opening cysteine and the closing phenylalanine or tryptophan. D genes are given only for firm matches. Rows may omit the clone size; those that give it use once, few, many or a size class.

abundance: few; d_gene: NA; j_gene: TRBJ1-4; v_gene: TRBV4-2; CDR3nt: TGTGCCAGCAGCCAAGATGGTGACTATCCAGAGGAAAAACTGTTTTTT; CDR3aa: CASSQDGDYPEEKLFF
abundance: NA; d_gene: NA; j_gene: TRBJ2-2; v_gene: TRBV4-1; CDR3nt: TGCGCCAGCAGCCAAGATCCAGCGAACACCGGGGAGCTGTTTTTT; CDR3aa: CASSQDPANTGELFF
abundance: once; d_gene: TRBD2; j_gene: TRBJ2-7; v_gene: TRBV18; CDR3nt: TGTGCCAGCGGAAGGGACAGACTAGCGGGAGGGCACCCCTACGAGCAGTACTTC; CDR3aa: CASGRDRLAGGHPYEQYF
abundance: NA; d_gene: TRBD2; j_gene: TRBJ2-5; v_gene: TRBV7-7; CDR3nt: TGTGCCAGCAGCCAGGGACTAGCGGGAGGCGAGACCCAGTACTTC; CDR3aa: CASSQGLAGGETQYF
abundance: NA; d_gene: NA; j_gene: TRBJ2-5; v_gene: TRBV11-2; CDR3nt: TGTGCCAGCAGCTTAGCGGGAGAAAGGGAGACCCAGTACTTC; CDR3aa: CASSLAGERETQYF
abundance: NA; d_gene: NA; j_gene: TRBJ1-5; v_gene: TRBV4-1; CDR3nt: TGCGCCAGCAGCCAGGACAGAGGCCAAAGCAATCAGCCCCAGCATTTT; CDR3aa: CASSQDRGQSNQPQHF
abundance: once; d_gene: NA; j_gene: TRBJ2-2; v_gene: TRBV19; CDR3nt: TGTGCCAGTACCGGCGCGGGCCGGTACACCGGGGAGCTGTTTTTT; CDR3aa: CASTGAGRYTGELFF
abundance: NA; d_gene: TRBD1; j_gene: TRBJ2-1; v_gene: TRBV19; CDR3nt: TGTGCCAGTAGTATAACAGGGGGTTGGTCGGACAATGAGCAGTTCTTC; CDR3aa: CASSITGGWSDNEQFF
abundance: NA; d_gene: NA; j_gene: TRBJ2-1; v_gene: TRBV14; CDR3nt: TGTGCCAGCAGCTACCACGGGGGCAATGAGCAGTTCTTC; CDR3aa: CASSYHGGNEQFF
abundance: NA; d_gene: TRBD1; j_gene: TRBJ2-7; v_gene: TRBV6-1; CDR3nt: TGTGCCAGCAGTGGAAGGACAGGGGGACTGGGCGAGCAGTACTTC; CDR3aa: CASSGRTGGLGEQYF
abundance: NA; d_gene: NA; j_gene: TRBJ2-1; v_gene: TRBV11-2; CDR3nt: TGTGCCAGCAGCTACGGGCGGGACAATGAGCAGTTCTTC; CDR3aa: CASSYGRDNEQFF
abundance: NA; d_gene: TRBD1; j_gene: TRBJ1-6; v_gene: TRBV18; CDR3nt: TGTGCCAGCTCACCACTGGACAGGGGATCTTATAATTCACCCCTCCACTTT; CDR3aa: CASSPLDRGSYNSPLHF
abundance: NA; d_gene: NA; j_gene: TRBJ2-7; v_gene: TRBV5-6; CDR3nt: TGTGCCAGCAGCTTGGTAGGGGGAGTGTACGAGCAGTACTTC; CDR3aa: CASSLVGGVYEQYF
abundance: NA; d_gene: NA; j_gene: TRBJ1-5; v_gene: TRBV6-1; CDR3nt: TGTGCCAGCAGTGATCCACAGCCCCAGCATTTT; CDR3aa: CASSDPQPQHF
abundance: NA; d_gene: TRBD2; j_gene: TRBJ2-7; v_gene: TRBV7-6; CDR3nt: TGTGCCAGCAGCCCTAGTAGCGGGAGGGCCCACGAGCAGTACTTC; CDR3aa: CASSPSSGRAHEQYF
abundance: NA; d_gene: TRBD2; j_gene: TRBJ2-1; v_gene: TRBV14; CDR3nt: TGTGCCAGCAGCCCGTTAGCGGGCTCCTACAATGAGCAGCTCTTC; CDR3aa: CASSPLAGSYNEQLF
abundance: NA; d_gene: TRBD1; j_gene: TRBJ2-7; v_gene: TRBV11-2; CDR3nt: TGTGCCAGCAGCTTATTGGGACAGGGTTCCCACGAGCAGTACTTC; CDR3aa: CASSLLGQGSHEQYF
abundance: NA; d_gene: TRBD2; j_gene: TRBJ2-5; v_gene: TRBV6-5; CDR3nt: TGTGCCAGCAGGGTAGCGGGAGTACCTGAGACCCAGTACTTC; CDR3aa: CASRVAGVPETQYF
abundance: NA; d_gene: NA; j_gene: TRBJ2-3; v_gene: TRBV2; CDR3nt: TGTGCCAGCAGGGGGGGGACAGGTCCACCAAGCACAGATACGCAGTATTTT; CDR3aa: CASRGGTGPPSTDTQYF
abundance: NA; d_gene: NA; j_gene: TRBJ1-5; v_gene: TRBV27; CDR3nt: TGTGCCAGCAGACCCCGTGAGCCTAGGAATCAGCCCCAGCATTTT; CDR3aa: CASRPREPRNQPQHF
abundance: many; d_gene: NA; j_gene: TRBJ1-1; v_gene: TRBV6-1; CDR3nt: TGTGCCAGCTCGCCGACAATGAACACTGAAGCTTTCTTT; CDR3aa: CASSPTMNTEAFF
abundance: NA; d_gene: TRBD1; j_gene: TRBJ2-1; v_gene: TRBV6-1; CDR3nt: TGTGCCCTAAGGGCGACAGGGAATCGCAATGAGCAGTTCTTC; CDR3aa: CALRATGNRNEQFF
abundance: once; d_gene: NA; j_gene: TRBJ2-6; v_gene: TRBV5-1; CDR3nt: TGCGCCAGCAGCTTGGCCGAGTCTGGGGCCAACGTCCTGACTTTC; CDR3aa: CASSLAESGANVLTF
abundance: NA; d_gene: NA; j_gene: TRBJ1-1; v_gene: TRBV5-6; CDR3nt: TGTGCCAGCAGCTTGGACAGGGTCCATACTGAAGCTTTCTTT; CDR3aa: CASSLDRVHTEAFF
abundance: NA; d_gene: NA; j_gene: TRBJ1-2; v_gene: TRBV2; CDR3nt: TGTGCCAGCAAAACAGGGTTGTACAACTATGGCTACACCTTC; CDR3aa: CASKTGLYNYGYTF
abundance: NA; d_gene: NA; j_gene: TRBJ2-2; v_gene: TRBV7-2; CDR3nt: TGTGCCAGCAGCCCTAGCGTAAAAAGGCACACCGGGGAGCTGTTTTTT; CDR3aa: CASSPSVKRHTGELFF
abundance: NA; d_gene: NA; j_gene: TRBJ1-2; v_gene: TRBV19; CDR3nt: TGTGCCAGTAGTAACGAGGTCTATGGCTACACCTTC; CDR3aa: CASSNEVYGYTF
abundance: NA; d_gene: TRBD2; j_gene: TRBJ2-1; v_gene: TRBV5-6; CDR3nt: TGTGCCAGCAGCTTGGTCGACCTAGCGGGTTACAATGAGCAGTTCTTC; CDR3aa: CASSLVDLAGYNEQFF
abundance: NA; d_gene: NA; j_gene: TRBJ1-2; v_gene: TRBV15; CDR3nt: TGTGCCACCAGCAGAGACAGGGCGGGGTATGGCTACACCTTC; CDR3aa: CATSRDRAGYGYTF
abundance: NA; d_gene: NA; j_gene: TRBJ2-1; v_gene: TRBV11-2; CDR3nt: TGTGCCAGCAGCTTAGCTCTAGCGTACAATGAGCAGTTCTTC; CDR3aa: CASSLALAYNEQFF
abundance: few; d_gene: NA; j_gene: TRBJ2-3; v_gene: TRBV5-6; CDR3nt: TGTGCCAGCAAAGGGGTGAGAGATACGCAGTATTTT; CDR3aa: CASKGVRDTQYF
abundance: NA; d_gene: TRBD1; j_gene: TRBJ1-1; v_gene: TRBV6-5; CDR3nt: TGTGTCAGCAGAAAGGACAGGGGGCGGGGGGGGGAAGCTTTCTTT; CDR3aa: CVSRKDRGRGGEAFF
abundance: NA; d_gene: TRBD2; j_gene: TRBJ2-7; v_gene: TRBV7-6; CDR3nt: TGTGCCAGCAGCCTTAGCGGGAGTTCCTACGAGCAGTACTTC; CDR3aa: CASSLSGSSYEQYF
abundance: NA; d_gene: TRBD2; j_gene: TRBJ2-1; v_gene: TRBV5-1; CDR3nt: TGCGCCAGCAGCTTGGAACGGGGGGACTACAATGAGCAGTTCTTC; CDR3aa: CASSLERGDYNEQFF
abundance: few; d_gene: TRBD1; j_gene: TRBJ2-7; v_gene: TRBV7-9; CDR3nt: TGTGCCAGCAGCTTCGGGACAGGGGGTGCGTACGAGCAGTACTTC; CDR3aa: CASSFGTGGAYEQYF
abundance: NA; d_gene: NA; j_gene: TRBJ2-3; v_gene: TRBV29-1; CDR3nt: TGCAGCGTTGAAGCCCGAGAAACTAGCACAGATACGCAGTATTTT; CDR3aa: CSVEARETSTDTQYF
abundance: NA; d_gene: NA; j_gene: TRBJ2-1; v_gene: TRBV27; CDR3nt: TGTGCCAGCAGCCCCCTAGACGGTGAGCAGTTCTTC; CDR3aa: CASSPLDGEQFF
abundance: NA; d_gene: TRBD1; j_gene: TRBJ1-1; v_gene: TRBV4-2; CDR3nt: TGTGCCAGCAGCCAGGAGTGGGACAGGAGGATGAACACTGAAGCTTTCTTT; CDR3aa: CASSQEWDRRMNTEAFF
abundance: NA; d_gene: NA; j_gene: TRBJ2-7; v_gene: TRBV11-2; CDR3nt: TGTGCCAGCAGCTCCCCGCCCTCGGGGGAGCAGTACTTC; CDR3aa: CASSSPPSGEQYF
abundance: NA; d_gene: NA; j_gene: TRBJ2-5; v_gene: TRBV28; CDR3nt: TGTGCCAGCAGTTCTTTTGAGCGCGTGAAGACCCAGTACTTC; CDR3aa: CASSSFERVKTQYF
abundance: NA; d_gene: NA; j_gene: TRBJ2-3; v_gene: TRBV9; CDR3nt: TGTGCCAGCAGCGTAGAAGGGCGGGTCACAGATACGCAGTATTTT; CDR3aa: CASSVEGRVTDTQYF
abundance: NA; d_gene: NA; j_gene: TRBJ2-7; v_gene: TRBV18; CDR3nt: TGTGCCAGCCAACCCCTTAGCTCCTACGAGCAGTACTTC; CDR3aa: CASQPLSSYEQYF
abundance: NA; d_gene: TRBD1; j_gene: TRBJ2-1; v_gene: TRBV2; CDR3nt: TGTGCCAGCAGTATTGCACAGGGGAGCTCCTACAATGAGCAGTTCTTC; CDR3aa: CASSIAQGSSYNEQFF
abundance: NA; d_gene: TRBD2; j_gene: TRBJ2-7; v_gene: TRBV5-1; CDR3nt: TGCGCCAGCAGCTTGGCCGCTCGGGGGGTTTCCTACGAGCAGTACTTC; CDR3aa: CASSLAARGVSYEQYF
abundance: NA; d_gene: NA; j_gene: TRBJ2-2; v_gene: TRBV7-9; CDR3nt: TGTGCCAGCAGCTTAGGGGCCCGGGGGAACACCGGGGAGCTGTTTTTT; CDR3aa: CASSLGARGNTGELFF
abundance: NA; d_gene: TRBD2; j_gene: TRBJ2-7; v_gene: TRBV18; CDR3nt: TGTGCCAGCTCTCCCCCGGGACTAGGCTCCTACGAGCAGTACTTC; CDR3aa: CASSPPGLGSYEQYF
abundance: NA; d_gene: NA; j_gene: TRBJ1-5; v_gene: TRBV18; CDR3nt: TGTGCCAGCTCACCACCCCAGAATCAGCCCCAGCATTTT; CDR3aa: CASSPPQNQPQHF
abundance: NA; d_gene: TRBD2; j_gene: TRBJ2-7; v_gene: TRBV10-2; CDR3nt: TGCGCCAGCAGTAGCCTAGCGGTCTCCTACGAGCAGTACTTC; CDR3aa: CASSSLAVSYEQYF
abundance: NA; d_gene: NA; j_gene: TRBJ2-3; v_gene: TRBV14; CDR3nt: TGTGCCAGCAGCCAAGTGGGAGAGGAGGATACGCAGTATTTT; CDR3aa: CASSQVGEEDTQYF
abundance: NA; d_gene: TRBD2; j_gene: TRBJ2-5; v_gene: TRBV5-1; CDR3nt: TGCGCCAGCAGCCCGGGACTAGCGGGGCCAGAAGAGACCCAGTACTTC; CDR3aa: CASSPGLAGPEETQYF
abundance: NA; d_gene: TRBD2; j_gene: TRBJ2-1; v_gene: TRBV9; CDR3nt: TGTGCCAGCAGCGTAGGAGTTGGAGGACGGGGGGACAATGAGCAGTTCTTC; CDR3aa: CASSVGVGGRGDNEQFF
abundance: NA; d_gene: TRBD2; j_gene: TRBJ2-2; v_gene: TRBV5-4; CDR3nt: TGTGCCAGCAGCTGGGGACTAGCGGGAGGCGCGAACACCGGGGAGCTGTTTTTT; CDR3aa: CASSWGLAGGANTGELFF
abundance: NA; d_gene: TRBD1; j_gene: TRBJ2-7; v_gene: TRBV5-4; CDR3nt: TGTGCCAGCAGCTTGGGACAGGGGTATGACGAGCAGTACTTC; CDR3aa: CASSLGQGYDEQYF
abundance: NA; d_gene: TRBD1; j_gene: TRBJ2-7; v_gene: TRBV25-1; CDR3nt: TGTGCCAGCAGTCAGGACAGGGGATTGTCCTACGAGCAGTACTTC; CDR3aa: CASSQDRGLSYEQYF
abundance: NA; d_gene: NA; j_gene: TRBJ2-7; v_gene: TRBV15; CDR3nt: TGTGCCACCAGCGCCGGGACATACGAGCAGTACTTC; CDR3aa: CATSAGTYEQYF
abundance: NA; d_gene: NA; j_gene: TRBJ2-7; v_gene: TRBV5-8; CDR3nt: TGTGCCAGCAGCGAGGGACACTCCTACGAGCAGTACTTC; CDR3aa: CASSEGHSYEQYF
abundance: NA; d_gene: NA; j_gene: TRBJ1-1; v_gene: TRBV5-4; CDR3nt: TGTGCCAGCAGCTTGGAGGGGCAAGGGAACACTGAAGCTTTCTTT; CDR3aa: CASSLEGQGNTEAFF
abundance: NA; d_gene: TRBD2; j_gene: TRBJ2-1; v_gene: TRBV10-2; CDR3nt: TGCGCCAGCAGTGAAGGGACTAGCGGGAGGGGCGATGAGCAGTTCTTC; CDR3aa: CASSEGTSGRGDEQFF
abundance: NA; d_gene: NA; j_gene: TRBJ2-7; v_gene: TRBV14; CDR3nt: TGTGCCAGCAGCCAAGCAGCCTACGAGCAGTACTTC; CDR3aa: CASSQAAYEQYF
abundance: NA; d_gene: TRBD1; j_gene: TRBJ1-4; v_gene: TRBV19; CDR3nt: TGTGCCAGTAGATACTCCGGGACAGTAAACGGATTACTGTTTTTT; CDR3aa: CASRYSGTVNGLLFF